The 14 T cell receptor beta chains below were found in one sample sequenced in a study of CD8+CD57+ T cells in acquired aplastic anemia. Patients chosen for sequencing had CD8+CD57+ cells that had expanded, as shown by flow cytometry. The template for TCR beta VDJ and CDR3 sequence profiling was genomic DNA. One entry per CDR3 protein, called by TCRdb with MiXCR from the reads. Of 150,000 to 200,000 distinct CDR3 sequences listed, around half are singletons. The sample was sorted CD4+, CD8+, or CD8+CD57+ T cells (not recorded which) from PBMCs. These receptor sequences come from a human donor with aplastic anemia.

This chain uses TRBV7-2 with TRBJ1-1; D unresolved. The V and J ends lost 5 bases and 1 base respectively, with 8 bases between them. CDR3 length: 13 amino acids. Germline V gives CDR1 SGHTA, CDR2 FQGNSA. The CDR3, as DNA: TGTGCCAGCAGCGCACAACCGAACACTGAAGCTTTCTTT. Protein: CASSAQPNTEAFF.

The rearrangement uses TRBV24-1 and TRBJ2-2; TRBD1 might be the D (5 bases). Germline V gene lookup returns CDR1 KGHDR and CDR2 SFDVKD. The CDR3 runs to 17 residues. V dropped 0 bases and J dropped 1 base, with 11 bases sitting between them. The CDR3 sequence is CATSDLGQGWNTGELFF. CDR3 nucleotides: TGTGCCACCAGTGATTTGGGGCAGGGTTGGAACACCGGGGAGCTGTTTTTT.

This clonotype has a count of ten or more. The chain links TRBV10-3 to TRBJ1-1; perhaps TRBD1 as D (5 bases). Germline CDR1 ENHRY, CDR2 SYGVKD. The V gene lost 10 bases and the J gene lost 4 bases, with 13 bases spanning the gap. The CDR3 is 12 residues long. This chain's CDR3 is CATGTGGTEAFF. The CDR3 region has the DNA TGTGCCACCGGGACGGGGGGCACTGAAGCTTTCTTT.

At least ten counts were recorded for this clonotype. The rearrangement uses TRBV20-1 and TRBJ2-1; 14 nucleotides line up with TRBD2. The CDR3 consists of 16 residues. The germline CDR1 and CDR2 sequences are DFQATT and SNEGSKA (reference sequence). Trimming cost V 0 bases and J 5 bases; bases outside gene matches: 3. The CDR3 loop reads CSARDQGLAGDNEQFF. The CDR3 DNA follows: TGCAGTGCTAGAGATCAGGGACTAGCGGGGGACAATGAGCAGTTCTTC.

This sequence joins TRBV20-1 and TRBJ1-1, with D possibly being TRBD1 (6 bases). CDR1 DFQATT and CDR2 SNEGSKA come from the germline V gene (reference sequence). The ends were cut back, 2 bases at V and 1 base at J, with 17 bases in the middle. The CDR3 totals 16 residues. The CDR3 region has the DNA TGCAGTGCTAGATCCGTCGACAGGATGAGGAACACTGAAGCTTTCTTT. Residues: CSARSVDRMRNTEAFF.

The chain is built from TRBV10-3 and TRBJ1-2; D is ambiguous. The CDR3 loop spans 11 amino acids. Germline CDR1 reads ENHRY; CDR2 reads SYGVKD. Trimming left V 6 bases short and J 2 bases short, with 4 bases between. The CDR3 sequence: CAIRQNYGYTF. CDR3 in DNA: TGTGCCATCAGACAGAACTATGGCTACACCTTC.

CDR3 sequence: CSAAAGYTF. The CDR3 region has the DNA TGCAGTGCTGCGGCTGGCTACACCTTC. The chain joins TRBV20-1 to TRBJ1-2; D not resolved. This CDR3 is 9 amino acids long. Germline assignment: CDR1 DFQATT and CDR2 SNEGSKA (reference sequence). V shed 5 bases and J shed 7 bases, with 5 bases lying between them.

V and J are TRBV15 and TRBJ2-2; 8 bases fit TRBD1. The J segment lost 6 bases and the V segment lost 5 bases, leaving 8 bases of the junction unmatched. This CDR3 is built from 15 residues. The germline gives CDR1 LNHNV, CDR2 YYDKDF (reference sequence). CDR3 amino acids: CATSEQGAHPGELFF. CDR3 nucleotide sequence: TGTGCCACCAGCGAGCAGGGGGCGCACCCCGGGGAGCTGTTTTTT.

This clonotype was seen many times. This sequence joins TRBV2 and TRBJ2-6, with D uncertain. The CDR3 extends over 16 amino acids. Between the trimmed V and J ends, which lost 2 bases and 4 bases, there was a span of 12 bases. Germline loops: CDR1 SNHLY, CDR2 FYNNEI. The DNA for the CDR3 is TGTGCCAGCAGTGAACGGCACAGCTCCGGGGCCAACGTCCTGACTTTC. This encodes CASSERHSSGANVLTF.

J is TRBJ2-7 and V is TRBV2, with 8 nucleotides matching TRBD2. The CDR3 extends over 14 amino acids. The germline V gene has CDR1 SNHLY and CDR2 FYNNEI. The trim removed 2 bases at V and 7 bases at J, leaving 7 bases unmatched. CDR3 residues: CASSELLAGDEQYF. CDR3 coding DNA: TGTGCCAGCAGTGAATTGCTAGCGGGTGATGAGCAGTACTTC.

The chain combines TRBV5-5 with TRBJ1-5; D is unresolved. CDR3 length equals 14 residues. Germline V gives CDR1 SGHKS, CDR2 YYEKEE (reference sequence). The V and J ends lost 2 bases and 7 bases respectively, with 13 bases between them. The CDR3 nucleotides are TGTGCCAGCAGCTTCGACCTTGGAAAACAGCCCCAGCATTTT. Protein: CASSFDLGKQPQHF.

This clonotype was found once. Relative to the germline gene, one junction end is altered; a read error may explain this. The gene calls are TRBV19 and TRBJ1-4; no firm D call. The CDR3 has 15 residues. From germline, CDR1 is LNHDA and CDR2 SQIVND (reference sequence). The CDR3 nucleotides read TGTGCCAGTAAGGGCAGCGGGAGGGTTAATGAAAAACTGTCTTTT. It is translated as CASKGSGRVNEKLSF.

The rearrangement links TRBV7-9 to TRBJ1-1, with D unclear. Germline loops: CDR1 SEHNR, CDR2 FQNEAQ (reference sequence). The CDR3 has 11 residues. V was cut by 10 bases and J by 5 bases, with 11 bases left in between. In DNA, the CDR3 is TGTGCCACCCAGCAGGAAACTGAAGCTTTCTTT. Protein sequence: CATQQETEAFF.

CDR3 protein: CASRRQGPNQPQHF. The CDR3 DNA sequence: TGTGCCAGCAGACGACAGGGTCCCAATCAGCCCCAGCATTTT. The V gene is TRBV7-9, the J gene TRBJ1-5, with 7 bases fitting TRBD1. CDR1 and CDR2 from the germline V gene are SEHNR and FQNEAQ (reference sequence). The ends lost 6 bases at V and 3 bases at J; junction bases unmatched: 5. CDR3 size: 14 residues.